A single sample gave rise to the 2 T cell receptor beta chains below, sequenced in a study of blood T cell repertoires in COVID-19. The protocol was immunoSEQ multiplex PCR, while the TCRdb copy is restricted to in-frame clones and leaves out a portion. The sample lists about 260,000 clones; 88% were seen once. What was sequenced was peripheral blood. The receptors shown here come from a man between 60 and 70 years old who had recovered from COVID-19.

This clone was detected a few times. The V and J genes are TRBV6-1 and TRBJ2-7; a possible D gene is TRBD1 (5 bases). CDR3 size: 12 residues. Trimming pared 1 base from V and 11 bases from J, leaving 12 bases between. Per the germline V gene, CDR1 is MNHNS and CDR2 is SASEGT. The CDR3 DNA follows: TGTGCCAGCAGTGAAGGGGTTAGGGGCAAGTACTTC. This sequence encodes CASSEGVRGKYF.

The chain combines TRBV19 with TRBJ2-7; 7 bases match TRBD1. The CDR3 runs 15 residues. Germline CDR1 is LNHDA and CDR2 is SQIVND (reference sequence). The V segment lost 5 bases and the J segment 2 bases; nucleotides outside the gene matches: 9. The CDR3 bases are TGTGCCAGTAGTCCGAAACAGGGGCTCCCCTACGAGCAGTACTTC. Translating it yields CASSPKQGLPYEQYF.